Described below is a single TCR beta chain sequence and its context. Antigen unknown. With constant-segment primers, 5'RACE yielded cDNA libraries of TCR alpha and TCR beta that carried sample barcodes and UMIs. TCRdb reprocessed the 5' RACE reads via MiXCR and lists one record per CDR3 protein. Counted here are about 290,000 distinct CDR3 sequences, about a sixth occurring once; the ten biggest clones make up 22%. The data were taken from a study of T-cell memory formation after mild COVID-19. Whole-study context: Largely, TCR clusters stayed within a single donor.

The J segment lost 4 bases and the V segment lost 5 bases, leaving 8 bases of the junction unmatched. Germline CDR1 is MGHRA and CDR2 is YSYEKL. The CDR3 sequence is 15 residues long. Overall study findings and caveats: Pre-infection memory already had some responding clones, implying cross-reactive memory joined.

The origin of this receptor is a man younger than 35 who had mild COVID-19 (a few samples of this study predate the infection). Cell type and time point are not known. The source material was PBMCs or a T cell subset sorted from them (not recorded which). The chain is built from TRBV4-1 and TRBJ2-5, with 9 positions matching TRBD1. CDR3 sequence reads: CASSIEDRGGETQYF. The CDR3 DNA follows: TGCGCCAGCAGCATCGAGGACAGGGGCGGAGAGACCCAGTACTTC.